The clone carrying this TCR beta chain was counted between two and nine times. What it binds is unknown. CD4+ T cells that had been cultured provided DNA sequenced with the Oncomine TCR Beta short-read assay. In this case, cultured CD4+ T cells provided the extracted genomic DNA. Each CDR3 protein is one row after TCRdb ran MiXCR on the PCR reads. Of 9,000 to 10,000 distinct CDR3 sequences in the sample, under 30% were seen once. As to treatment: roughly 11-day PBMC culture with coronavirus spike peptide pools or control peptides (ViraFEST assay). Those CD4+ T cells from the unexposed donor predate the COVID-19 pandemic (2011-2018). ViraFEST expanded antigen-specific T cells with peptide pools, then sequenced TCRs. Peptide pools at roughly 10 ug/ml stimulated under 2.5 million PBMCs per well with 9 to 10 IU/ml IL-2. The CDR3 contains 16 residues. V shed 5 bases, J shed 3 bases, and the junction held 4 bases outside the gene matches. Germline CDR1 LGHNA, CDR2 YNFKEQ.

The data derive from a study of vaccination and CD4 T cells after COVID-19. Across the study: The BNT162b2 or mRNA-1273 vaccine was given to participants in two doses.

This chain uses TRBV4-2 with TRBJ2-2; 12 bases are shared with TRBD2. The specimen sequenced was CD4+ T cells from blood, cultured in vitro. The clonotype was recovered from a human donor in good health. CDR3 sequence reads: CASSDLAGGDTGELFF. The CDR3 bases are TGTGCCAGCAGCGACCTAGCGGGAGGGGACACCGGGGAGCTGTTTTTT.